These T cell receptor beta chains were read from a single sample in a study of cytomegalovirus exposure and HLA in healthy donors. Assay: immunoSEQ multiplex PCR; the TCRdb copy retains only in-frame clones and omits some. The sample has 130,000 or so clones; roughly 80% are singletons. The source material was PBMCs. All receptors come from a man between 25 and 39 years old in good health and CMV-seronegative. Each CDR3 is given with its conserved first and last residue. D genes are given only for firm matches. The listing skips clone size in some rows; elsewhere it reads once, few, many or a size class.

once,TRBV18,TRBJ2-7,14,TRBD2,CASSRLAGDREQYF,TGTGCCAGCTCACGACTAGCGGGAGATCGGGAGCAGTACTTC
-,TRBV9,TRBJ1-5,14,-,CASSAPGYNQPQHF,TGTGCCAGCAGCGCCCCAGGCTACAATCAGCCCCAGCATTTT
-,TRBV19,TRBJ2-6,16,TRBD1,CATVTGGVSGANVLTF,TGTGCCACCGTGACAGGGGGGGTCTCTGGGGCCAACGTCCTGACTTTC
-,TRBV11-2,TRBJ1-2,13,-,CASSLTGIYGYTF,TGTGCCAGCAGCCTTACAGGGATCTATGGCTACACCTTC
-,TRBV30,TRBJ1-1,13,-,CAWSPSRGTEAFF,TGTGCCTGGAGTCCAAGCCGGGGCACTGAAGCTTTCTTT
-,TRBV2,TRBJ2-5,14,-,CASSEDKLGETQYF,TGTGCCAGCAGTGAAGACAAGCTGGGCGAGACCCAGTACTTC
-,TRBV7-6,TRBJ1-1,15,-,CASSLGAGANTEAFF,TGTGCCAGCAGCTTAGGTGCAGGGGCGAACACTGAAGCTTTCTTT
-,TRBV7-9,TRBJ2-1,11,TRBD1,CASGPGTGGFF,TGTGCCAGCGGACCGGGGACAGGTGGGTTCTTC
once,TRBV7-2,TRBJ2-5,17,TRBD2,CASSLLILAGGQKTQYF,TGTGCCAGCAGCTTACTCATACTAGCGGGGGGGCAAAAGACCCAGTACTTC
-,TRBV5-1,TRBJ2-2,17,TRBD2,CASSLALAGGFVGELFF,TGCGCCAGCAGCTTGGCCTTAGCGGGAGGGTTCGTCGGGGAGCTGTTTTTT
-,TRBV7-9,TRBJ1-1,15,-,CASSLGVSGNTEAFF,TGTGCCAGCAGCTTAGGGGTTAGCGGGAACACTGAAGCTTTCTTT
-,TRBV6-1,TRBJ2-1,12,-,CASSRTGLEQFF,TGTGCCAGCAGTCGGACAGGACTAGAGCAGTTCTTC
-,TRBV30,TRBJ1-1,16,TRBD1,CAWRPRDRARVAEAFF,TGTGCCTGGAGACCCCGGGACAGGGCGCGGGTCGCTGAAGCTTTCTTT
-,TRBV7-3,TRBJ2-1,15,TRBD2,CASSRPGLGYNEQFF,TGTGCCAGCAGCCGTCCGGGACTAGGTTATAATGAGCAGTTCTTC
-,TRBV6-5,TRBJ2-7,14,TRBD1,CASSSRQGRNEQYF,TGTGCCAGCAGTTCCCGACAGGGAAGAAACGAGCAGTACTTC
-,TRBV11-2,TRBJ2-3,16,TRBD2,CASSSRLAGGTDTQYF,TGTGCCAGCAGTTCACGACTAGCGGGGGGCACGGATACGCAGTATTTT
few,TRBV7-9,TRBJ2-7,16,TRBD2,CSSSPLGGAPFYEQYF,TGTTCCAGCAGCCCACTCGGGGGGGCCCCCTTCTACGAGCAGTACTTC
-,TRBV7-9,TRBJ1-1,12,TRBD1,CASSPEGAWAFF,TGTGCCAGCAGCCCGGAGGGGGCCTGGGCTTTCTTT
-,TRBV28,TRBJ2-1,22,TRBD2,CASRSPGGERGSRGSAYNEQFF,TGTGCCAGCAGGTCTCCCGGCGGGGAGCGGGGGAGTCGGGGAAGCGCCTACAATGAGCAGTTCTTC
-,TRBV5-4,TRBJ2-7,13,-,CASSSTGTYEQYF,TGTGCCAGCAGCTCGACGGGAACCTACGAGCAGTACTTC
-,TRBV18,TRBJ2-1,15,TRBD2,CASSSSGTRLNEQFF,TGTGCCAGCTCATCCTCCGGGACTAGGTTAAATGAGCAGTTCTTC
-,TRBV28,TRBJ1-2,15,-,CASKTAGETNYGYTF,TGTGCCAGCAAAACAGCAGGGGAAACCAACTATGGCTACACCTTC
-,TRBV5-6,TRBJ2-7,14,TRBD1,CASSKDRGLYEQYF,TGTGCCAGCAGCAAGGACAGGGGGTTGTACGAGCAGTACTTC
-,TRBV6-1,TRBJ1-5,14,-,CASSPRQINQPQHF,TGTGCCAGCAGTCCACGACAGATCAATCAGCCCCAGCATTTT
-,TRBV7-3,TRBJ1-1,15,TRBD1,CASSEGGRGGAEAFF,TGTGCCAGCAGCGAAGGGGGCAGGGGAGGCGCTGAAGCTTTCTTT
few,TRBV5-1,TRBJ2-1,15,-,CASSLGGTDDNEQFF,TGCGCCAGCAGCTTGGGCGGGACAGATGACAATGAGCAGTTCTTC
once,TRBV27,TRBJ2-7,15,TRBD2,CASRGTSGGAYEQYF,TGTGCCAGCAGGGGGACTAGCGGGGGGGCCTACGAGCAGTACTTC
once,TRBV5-6,TRBJ2-1,16,TRBD2,CASSLIAGGKYNEQFF,TGTGCCAGCAGCTTAATAGCGGGGGGGAAGTACAATGAGCAGTTCTTC
-,TRBV9,TRBJ2-2,15,-,CASSVEQVLSGELFF,TGTGCCAGCAGCGTAGAACAGGTTCTAAGCGGGGAGCTGTTTTTT
-,TRBV5-1,TRBJ1-4,15,TRBD1,CASSSPGQGNEKLFF,TGCGCCAGCAGCTCGCCGGGACAGGGTAATGAAAAACTGTTTTTT
-,TRBV28,TRBJ2-3,13,TRBD2,CASKTSGTDTQYF,TGTGCCAGCAAGACTAGCGGCACAGATACGCAGTATTTT
few,TRBV28,TRBJ1-4,15,-,CASSLPGGAFEKLFF,TGTGCCAGCAGTTTACCTGGCGGCGCCTTTGAAAAACTGTTTTTT
-,TRBV5-4,TRBJ2-7,15,TRBD1,CASSLSQGPSSEQYF,TGTGCCAGCAGCTTGTCACAGGGGCCCTCCTCCGAGCAGTACTTC
-,TRBV7-7,TRBJ2-2,16,-,CASSLTGQGGTGELFF,TGTGCCAGCAGCTTGACCGGCCAGGGGGGCACCGGGGAGCTGTTTTTT
-,TRBV2,TRBJ2-7,17,TRBD2,CASTKGVTSGSNYEQYF,TGTGCCAGCACCAAAGGGGTGACTAGCGGGAGCAACTACGAGCAGTACTTC
once,TRBV5-1,TRBJ2-7,16,-,CASSLGVGAWVYEQYF,TGCGCCAGCAGCTTGGGGGTGGGGGCTTGGGTCTACGAGCAGTACTTC
-,TRBV6-1,TRBJ2-7,14,-,CASTVQGYSYEQYF,TGTGCCAGCACGGTACAGGGATACTCCTACGAGCAGTACTTC
once,TRBV6-5,TRBJ2-7,14,-,CASSYTGVPYEQYF,TGTGCCAGCAGTTACACGGGGGTCCCCTACGAGCAGTACTTC
few,TRBV7-2,TRBJ2-2,13,-,CASSLGRTGELFF,TGTGCCAGCAGCTTAGGTCGGACCGGGGAGCTGTTTTTT
-,TRBV7-9,TRBJ2-1,13,TRBD2,CASTLAVRGEQFF,TGTGCCAGCACCCTAGCGGTGAGAGGTGAGCAGTTCTTC
-,TRBV11-2,TRBJ1-1,13,TRBD1,CASRGQTNTEAFF,TGTGCCAGCCGGGGACAGACGAACACTGAAGCTTTCTTT
-,TRBV28,TRBJ2-4,15,TRBD1,CASRLQGAMWAIQYF,TGTGCCAGCAGACTACAGGGGGCTATGTGGGCCATTCAGTACTTC
-,TRBV5-4,TRBJ2-5,15,TRBD2,CASSSLRGGVETQYF,TGTGCCAGCAGCTCCCTCCGGGGGGGCGTAGAGACCCAGTACTTC
-,TRBV27,TRBJ2-7,19,-,CASSPVSVRLAGSSYEQYF,TGTGCCAGCAGTCCTGTTTCTGTGCGATTGGCGGGGAGCTCCTACGAGCAGTACTTC
few,TRBV7-6,TRBJ2-1,15,TRBD2,CASSMTSGAYNEQFF,TGTGCCAGCAGTATGACTAGCGGAGCCTACAATGAGCAGTTCTTC
-,TRBV14,TRBJ2-7,16,TRBD1,CASSPFTRQGYYEQYF,TGTGCCAGCAGCCCCTTTACCCGACAGGGCTACTACGAGCAGTACTTC
-,TRBV5-1,TRBJ2-5,15,-,CASSQEGEWRETQYF,TGCGCCAGCAGCCAAGAGGGGGAGTGGAGAGAGACCCAGTACTTC
-,TRBV18,TRBJ2-1,16,TRBD1,CASSPPQGAHYNEQFF,TGTGCCAGCTCACCACCGCAGGGGGCTCACTACAATGAGCAGTTCTTC
-,TRBV29-1,TRBJ1-1,11,-,CSISRNTEAFF,TGCAGCATTTCCAGGAACACTGAAGCTTTCTTT
-,TRBV6-4,TRBJ2-2,14,-,CASSEAGEGGELFF,TGTGCCAGCAGTGAAGCAGGGGAAGGTGGGGAGCTGTTTTTT
-,TRBV7-2,TRBJ2-3,14,-,CASSLQAVTDTQYF,TGTGCCAGCAGCTTACAAGCGGTCACAGATACGCAGTATTTT